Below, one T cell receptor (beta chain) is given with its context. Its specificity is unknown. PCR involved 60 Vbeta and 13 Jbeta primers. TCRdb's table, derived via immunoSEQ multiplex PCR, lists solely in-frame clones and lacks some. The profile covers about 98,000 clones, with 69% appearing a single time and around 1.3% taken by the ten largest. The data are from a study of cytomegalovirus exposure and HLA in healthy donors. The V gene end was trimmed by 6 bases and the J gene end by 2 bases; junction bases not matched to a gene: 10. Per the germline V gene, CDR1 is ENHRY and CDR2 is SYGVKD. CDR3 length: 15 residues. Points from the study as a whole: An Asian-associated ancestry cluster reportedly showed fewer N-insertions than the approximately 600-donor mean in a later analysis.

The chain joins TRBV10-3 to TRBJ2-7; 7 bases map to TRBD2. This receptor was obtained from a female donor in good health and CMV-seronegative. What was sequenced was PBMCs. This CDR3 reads CAISDSRGSPYEQYF. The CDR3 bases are TGTGCCATCAGCGATTCGCGGGGGTCTCCCTACGAGCAGTACTTC.